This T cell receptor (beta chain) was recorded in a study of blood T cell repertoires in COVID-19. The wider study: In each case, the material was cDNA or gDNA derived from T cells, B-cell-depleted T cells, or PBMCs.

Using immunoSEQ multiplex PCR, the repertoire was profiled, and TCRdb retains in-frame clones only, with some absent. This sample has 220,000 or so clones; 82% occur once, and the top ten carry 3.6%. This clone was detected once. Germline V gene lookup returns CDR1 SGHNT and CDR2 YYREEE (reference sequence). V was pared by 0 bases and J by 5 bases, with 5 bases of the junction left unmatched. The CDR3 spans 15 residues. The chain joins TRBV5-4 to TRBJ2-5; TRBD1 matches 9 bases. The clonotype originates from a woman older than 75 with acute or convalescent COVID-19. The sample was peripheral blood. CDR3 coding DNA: TGTGCCAGCAGCTTGGCGGGACAGGGAACGGAGACCCAGTACTTC. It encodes CASSLAGQGTETQYF.